Listed below are T cell receptor beta chains from one sample, sequenced in a study of cytotoxic CD8 clonotypes in ibrutinib-treated CLL. Measured with immunoSEQ multiplex PCR; TCRdb has only the in-frame clones, and not every one. The table shows fewer than 90,000 clones, with around 84% occurring only once. The sample was PBMCs, taken before ibrutinib treatment. All receptors come from a human donor with chronic lymphocytic leukemia. Both conserved end residues are part of each CDR3. Each record gives: clone size, J gene, D gene, V gene, CDR3 protein, CDR3 DNA. A D gene is named only where the DNA matches it firmly. Size values are once, few and many counts, or a class for expanded clones, and some rows have none.

clone size: .
J gene: TRBJ1-1
D gene: .
V gene: TRBV19
CDR3 protein: CASSPNTKGRSTEAFF
CDR3 DNA: TGTGCCAGTAGTCCAAACACTAAGGGACGCAGTACCGAAGCTTTCTTT

clone size: .
J gene: TRBJ2-4
D gene: TRBD1
V gene: TRBV27
CDR3 protein: CASSFGQGGNIQYF
CDR3 DNA: TGTGCCAGCAGTTTTGGACAGGGGGGAAACATTCAGTACTTC

clone size: .
J gene: TRBJ2-5
D gene: TRBD1
V gene: TRBV5-1
CDR3 protein: CASSQYRDSRYQETQYF
CDR3 DNA: TGCGCCAGCAGCCAATACAGGGACAGTAGGTACCAAGAGACCCAGTACTTC

clone size: .
J gene: TRBJ2-7
D gene: TRBD2
V gene: TRBV7-9
CDR3 protein: CAIGDSGRSGEQYF
CDR3 DNA: TGTGCCATTGGCGATAGCGGGAGGTCGGGGGAGCAGTACTTC

clone size: once
J gene: TRBJ2-5
D gene: .
V gene: TRBV28
CDR3 protein: CASTSPSQVRQETQYF
CDR3 DNA: TGTGCCAGCACGTCTCCGTCCCAGGTCCGCCAAGAGACCCAGTACTTC

clone size: .
J gene: TRBJ2-3
D gene: .
V gene: TRBV7-6
CDR3 protein: CASSPLRGTDTQYF
CDR3 DNA: TGTGCCAGCAGCCCGTTGAGGGGCACAGATACGCAGTATTTT

clone size: .
J gene: TRBJ1-5
D gene: .
V gene: TRBV27
CDR3 protein: CASRPDSASPQHF
CDR3 DNA: TGTGCCAGCAGGCCAGACAGCGCGAGTCCCCAGCATTTT

clone size: .
J gene: TRBJ2-6
D gene: TRBD2
V gene: TRBV10-2
CDR3 protein: CASSGTSEGDFSGANVLTF
CDR3 DNA: TGCGCCAGCAGTGGGACTAGCGAGGGAGACTTTTCTGGGGCCAACGTCCTGACTTTC

clone size: .
J gene: TRBJ1-1
D gene: .
V gene: TRBV6-6
CDR3 protein: CASSQGWGTNTEAFF
CDR3 DNA: TGTGCCAGCAGTCAAGGTTGGGGGACGAACACTGAAGCTTTCTTT

clone size: .
J gene: TRBJ1-3
D gene: .
V gene: TRBV2
CDR3 protein: CASERGLISGNTIYF
CDR3 DNA: TGTGCCAGCGAGCGGGGGCTGATCTCTGGAAACACCATATATTTT